One sample yielded the 11 T cell receptor beta chains listed below, sequenced in a study of blood T cell repertoires in COVID-19 (dated by TCRdb to about 2020). The library was obtained by the immunoSEQ multiplex PCR assay. Sourced from immuneACCESS, this table was stored by TCRdb with only in-frame sequences that have V and J called. A share of the clones is absent; for the studies checked, an unresolved V gene accounts for under half, and the remainder has no known explanation. Across this sample there are 150,000 to 200,000 clones, with about 88% seen only once. The leading ten clones occupy about 4.4% of the sample. Sequencing was performed on peripheral blood. All receptors come from a human donor in a cohort sampled during active COVID-19.

This clone was observed once. The V and J genes are TRBV20-1 and TRBJ2-7; D not resolved. The CDR3 loop spans 11 amino acids. CDR1 and CDR2 (germline): DFQATT, SNEGSKA (reference sequence). The ends were cut back, 2 bases at V and 2 bases at J, with 4 bases in the middle. CDR3 residues: CSARITYEQYF. DNA for the CDR3: TGCAGTGCTAGAATAACCTACGAGCAGTACTTC.

The chain links TRBV2 to TRBJ1-1, with 10 positions matching TRBD1. CDR1 and CDR2 (germline): SNHLY, FYNNEI. The CDR3 runs to 14 residues. The J segment lost 4 bases and the V segment lost 1 base, leaving 0 bases of the junction unmatched. The CDR3 spells CASSEGDRGTEAFF. The DNA of the CDR3 is TGTGCCAGCAGTGAAGGGGACAGGGGCACTGAAGCTTTCTTT.

This clone was seen only once. V gene TRBV12-3 or TRBV12-4 combines with J gene TRBJ1-2, with D perhaps matching TRBD1 (5 bases). V lost 6 bases, J lost 6 bases, and 11 bases lay in between. This CDR3 is built from 12 residues. The CDR3 nucleotides read TGTGCCAGCAGCCTAGGCAGGGATGGCTACACCTTC. Protein product: CASSLGRDGYTF.

The chain has TRBV7-2 and TRBJ2-7; D gene uncertain. The CDR3 covers 14 residues. Deletions cut 1 base from V and 5 bases from J, with 12 bases between. The germline gives CDR1 SGHTA, CDR2 FQGNSA. As DNA, the CDR3 is TGTGCCAGCAGCTTAGTTTCCACTGGTCACGAGCAGTACTTC. Translating it yields CASSLVSTGHEQYF.

This chain joins TRBV19 and TRBJ2-5; possibly TRBD2 for D (5 bases). The V gene lost 5 bases and the J gene lost 5 bases, with 18 bases spanning the gap. The CDR3 consists of 15 residues. Germline V gene lookup returns CDR1 LNHDA and CDR2 SQIVND (reference sequence). This CDR3 is CASSLAPGSGETQYF. The CDR3 bases are TGTGCCAGTAGTCTAGCCCCGGGGAGTGGGGAGACCCAGTACTTC.

The V and J genes are TRBV4-1 and TRBJ2-3; D ambiguous. The V gene lost 3 bases and the J gene lost 0 bases, with 10 bases spanning the gap. The CDR3 has 15 residues. Germline assignment: CDR1 MGHRA and CDR2 YSYEKL. CDR3 bases: TGCGCCAGCAGCCACAACAGAGATAGCACAGATACGCAGTATTTT. This codes for CASSHNRDSTDTQYF.

The chain uses TRBV6-4 and TRBJ2-1; 7 positions match TRBD1. This CDR3 has 14 residues. V lost 7 bases and J lost 0; bases outside the gene matches: 3. The germline V gene encodes CDR1 MRHNA and CDR2 SNTAGT. CDR3 coding DNA: TGTGCCAGCAATGGGACAGCCTCCTACAATGAGCAGTTCTTC. Amino acids: CASNGTASYNEQFF.

The chain couples TRBV5-1 to TRBJ1-2; 8 nucleotides align to TRBD1. The CDR3 covers 16 residues. J gave up 3 bases and V 3 bases, and 10 bases lay outside the gene matches. In germline, CDR1 is SGHRS, CDR2 YFSETQ. In nucleotides, the CDR3 is TGCGCCAGCAGCTCGGGACAGGAGCCTCTAGACTATGGCTACACCTTC. It is translated as CASSSGQEPLDYGYTF.

This sequence joins TRBV5-1 and TRBJ2-5, with TRBD1 matching over 8 bases. From germline, CDR1 is SGHRS and CDR2 YFSETQ. The trim removed 7 bases at V and 1 base at J, leaving 9 bases unmatched. The CDR3 consists of 15 residues. The CDR3 is CASATGQGIQETQYF. Here the CDR3 DNA reads TGCGCCAGCGCGACCGGACAGGGCATCCAAGAGACCCAGTACTTC.

V gene TRBV7-2 combines with J gene TRBJ2-5; TRBD2 aligns across 9 bases. The CDR3 is 15 residues long. Germline assignment: CDR1 SGHTA and CDR2 FQGNSA. The J segment lost 5 bases and the V segment lost 0 bases, leaving 4 bases of the junction unmatched. The CDR3 DNA follows: TGTGCCAGCAGCTTAGCAGCGGGAGGTTCGGAGACCCAGTACTTC. Protein sequence: CASSLAAGGSETQYF.

The chain has TRBV9 and TRBJ2-7; 7 bases align to TRBD1. The CDR3 is 15 residues long. Germline CDR1 reads SGDLS; CDR2 reads YYNGEE. Trimming removed 0 bases from V and 0 bases from J; junction bases left unmatched: 3. CDR3 amino acids: CASSVEGASSYEQYF. The CDR3 DNA reads as TGTGCCAGCAGCGTAGAGGGGGCGAGCTCCTACGAGCAGTACTTC.